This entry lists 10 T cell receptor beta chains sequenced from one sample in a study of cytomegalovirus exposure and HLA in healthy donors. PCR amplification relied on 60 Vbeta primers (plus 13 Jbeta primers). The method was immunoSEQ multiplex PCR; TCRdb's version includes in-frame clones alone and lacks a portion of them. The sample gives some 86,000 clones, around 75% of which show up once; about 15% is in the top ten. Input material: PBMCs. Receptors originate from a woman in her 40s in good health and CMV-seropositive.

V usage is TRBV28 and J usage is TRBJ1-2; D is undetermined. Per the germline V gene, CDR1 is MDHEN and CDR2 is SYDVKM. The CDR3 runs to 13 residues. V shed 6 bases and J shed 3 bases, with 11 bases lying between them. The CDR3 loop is CASSGAIDYGYTF. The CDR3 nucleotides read TGTGCCAGCAGCGGAGCGATAGACTATGGCTACACCTTC.

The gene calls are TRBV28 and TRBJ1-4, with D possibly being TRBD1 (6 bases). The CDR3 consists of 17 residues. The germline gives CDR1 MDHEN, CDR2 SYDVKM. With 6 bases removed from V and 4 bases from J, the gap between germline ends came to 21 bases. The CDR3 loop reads CASSASGWGQVNEKLFF. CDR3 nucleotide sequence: TGTGCCAGCAGCGCCTCCGGGTGGGGGCAGGTTAATGAAAAACTGTTTTTT.

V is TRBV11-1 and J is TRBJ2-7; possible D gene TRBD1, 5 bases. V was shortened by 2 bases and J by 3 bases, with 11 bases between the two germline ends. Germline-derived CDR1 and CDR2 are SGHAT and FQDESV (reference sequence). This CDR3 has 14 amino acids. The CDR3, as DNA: TGTGCCAGCAGCTTAATGGACACCAACTACGAGCAGTACTTC. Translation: CASSLMDTNYEQYF.

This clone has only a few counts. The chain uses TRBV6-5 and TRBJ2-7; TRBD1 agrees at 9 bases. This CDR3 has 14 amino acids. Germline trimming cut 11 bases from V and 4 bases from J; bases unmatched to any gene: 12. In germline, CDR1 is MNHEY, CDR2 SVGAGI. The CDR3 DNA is TGTGCCTCCGGCCGGGAGGACAGGGGATACGAGCAGTACTTC. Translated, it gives CASGREDRGYEQYF.

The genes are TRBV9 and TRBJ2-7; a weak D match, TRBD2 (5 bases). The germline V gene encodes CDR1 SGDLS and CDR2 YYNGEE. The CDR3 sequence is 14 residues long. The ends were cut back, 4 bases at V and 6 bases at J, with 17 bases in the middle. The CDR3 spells CASSPPGGFSEQYF. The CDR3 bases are TGTGCCAGCAGCCCCCCCGGAGGATTCTCCGAGCAGTACTTC.

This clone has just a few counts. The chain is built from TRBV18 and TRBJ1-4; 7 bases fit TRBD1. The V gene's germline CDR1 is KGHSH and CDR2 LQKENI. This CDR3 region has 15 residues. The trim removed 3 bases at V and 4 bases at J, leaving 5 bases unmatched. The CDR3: CASSPNRDSNEKLFF. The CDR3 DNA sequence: TGTGCCAGCTCACCTAACCGGGACAGTAATGAAAAACTGTTTTTT. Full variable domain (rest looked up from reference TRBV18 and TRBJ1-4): NAGVMQNPRHLVRRRGQEARLRCSPMKGHSHVYWYRQLPEEGLKFMVYLQKENIIDESGMPKERFSAEFPKEGPSILRIQQVVRGDSAAYFCASSPNRDSNEKLFFGSGTQLSVL.

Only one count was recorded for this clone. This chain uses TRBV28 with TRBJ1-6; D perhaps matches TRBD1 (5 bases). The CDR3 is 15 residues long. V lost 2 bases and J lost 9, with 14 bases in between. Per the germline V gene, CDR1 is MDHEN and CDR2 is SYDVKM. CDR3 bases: TGTGCCAGCAGTTTAGTGTCGAGGGGAGGTTCACCCCTCCACTTT. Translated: CASSLVSRGGSPLHF.

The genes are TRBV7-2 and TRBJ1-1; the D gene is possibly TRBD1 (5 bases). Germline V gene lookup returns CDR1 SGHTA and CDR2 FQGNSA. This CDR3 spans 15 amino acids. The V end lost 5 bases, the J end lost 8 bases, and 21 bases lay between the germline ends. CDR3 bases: TGTGCCAGCAGCCTTAGGAGATTCGGGGGAGCCGAAGCTTTCTTT. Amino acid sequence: CASSLRRFGGAEAFF.

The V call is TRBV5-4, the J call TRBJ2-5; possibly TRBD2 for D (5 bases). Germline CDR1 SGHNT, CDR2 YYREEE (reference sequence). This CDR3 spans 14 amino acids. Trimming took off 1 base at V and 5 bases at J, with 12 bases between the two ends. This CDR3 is CASSLSQRSETQYF. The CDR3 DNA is TGTGCCAGCAGCTTGTCCCAGCGGTCGGAGACCCAGTACTTC.

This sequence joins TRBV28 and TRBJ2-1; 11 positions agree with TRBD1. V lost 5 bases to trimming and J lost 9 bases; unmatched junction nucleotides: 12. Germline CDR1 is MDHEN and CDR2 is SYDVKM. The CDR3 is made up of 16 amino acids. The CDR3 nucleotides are TGTGCCAGCAGTACCTCCGGGACAGGGGGGTTTTCTGAGCAGTTCTTC. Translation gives CASSTSGTGGFSEQFF.